These T cell receptor beta chains were read from a single sample in a study of T-cell reconstitution after alpha-beta-depleted transplantation in children. TCRdb reanalysed the PCR reads using MiXCR and keeps one entry per CDR3 protein. The repertoire includes around 90,000 distinct CDR3 sequences, roughly a sixth of them detected once, and around 20% sits in the top ten. Sequenced here: PBMCs, mostly from graft donor cells, sampled 180 days after TCRalphabeta/CD19-depleted stem cell transplant. These receptor sequences come from a male patient under 10 years old who had a stem cell transplant for acute lymphoblastic leukemia, so the T cells may come from the graft donor. CDR3s include the opening cysteine and the closing phenylalanine or tryptophan. D genes are given only for firm matches. The size field is filled for only some rows; it gives once, few, many or a size class.

D gene	J gene	clone size	CDR3 length	V gene	CDR3 DNA	CDR3 protein
TRBD1	TRBJ1-2	-	13	TRBV20-1	TGCAGTGCGGGGACAGGGGCTACCTATGGCCACACCTTC	CSAGTGATYGHTF
-	TRBJ1-5	once	15	TRBV19	TGTGCCAGTAGTATGCCCCGGCGTAGCAATCAGCCCCAGCATTTT	CASSMPRRSNQPQHF
TRBD2	TRBJ2-1	-	15	TRBV7-9	TGTGCCAGCAGCCCGACTAGCGGGGGGGCCAGTGAGCAGTTCTTC	CASSPTSGGASEQFF
-	TRBJ2-7	-	15	TRBV16	TGTGCCAGCAGCCAAGAGTGGGGACGGGACTACGAGCAGTACTTC	CASSQEWGRDYEQYF
TRBD1	TRBJ2-7	once	16	TRBV5-1	TGCGCCAGCAATCCGATCCCAGGGGGTGTAACCTACGAGCAGTCCTTC	CASNPIPGGVTYEQSF
-	TRBJ2-3	many	16	TRBV29-1	TGCAGCGTTGAAGATCACGAGGGTCCCCGCACAGATACGCAGTATTTT	CSVEDHEGPRTDTQYF
TRBD2	TRBJ2-1	few	17	TRBV4-1	TGCGCCAGCAGCCAAGATCGGGAGGGGCCGCCTAACAATGAGCAGTTCTTC	CASSQDREGPPNNEQFF
-	TRBJ2-7	-	14	TRBV20-1	TGCAGTGCTCCCGGAAGGCCGAGCTCCTACGAGCAGTACTTC	CSAPGRPSSYEQYF
-	TRBJ2-7	-	14	TRBV10-3	TGTGCCATCAGGGGGACCGCAAGCTCCTACGAGCAGTACTTC	CAIRGTASSYEQYF
TRBD1	TRBJ2-4	-	18	TRBV11-1	TGTGCCAGCAGCTTAAGGGACAGGGGGGGACGGGCCAAAAACATTCAGTACTTC	CASSLRDRGGRAKNIQYF
TRBD1	TRBJ2-7	few	15	TRBV7-9	TGTGCCAGCAGTTTTAAATCTCAGGGGGCCTACGAGCAGTACTTC	CASSFKSQGAYEQYF
TRBD1	TRBJ2-2	-	15	TRBV7-9	TGTGCCAGCAGCTATGGGACAGGGAGGACCGGGGAGCTGTTTTTT	CASSYGTGRTGELFF
-	TRBJ1-1	-	16	TRBV29-1	TGCAGCGTCCCCTGGACAGTAACAGGGTTGAACACTGAAGCTTTCTTT	CSVPWTVTGLNTEAFF
-	TRBJ2-7	few	12	TRBV7-2	TGTGCCAGCAGGGAGAGGAACTACGAGCAGTACTTC	CASRERNYEQYF
TRBD1	TRBJ2-3	-	14	TRBV10-3	TGTGCCATCAGGACAGGGGGCGTCAGGGATACGCAGTATTTT	CAIRTGGVRDTQYF
TRBD2	TRBJ2-7	-	16	TRBV4-1	TGCGCCAGCAGCCAAGAAGGAGCGGGGCTCTCCTACGAGCAGTACTTC	CASSQEGAGLSYEQYF
-	TRBJ2-7	-	15	TRBV12-3/TRBV12-4	TGTGCCAGCAGTCCGACTGTTCCGGGCATCGGCGAGCAGTACTTC	CASSPTVPGIGEQYF
TRBD2	TRBJ2-1	-	19	TRBV11-2	TGTGCCAGCAGCTTAATCCTAGCGGGGGGGCTGTCGGTTTACAATGAGCAGTTCTTC	CASSLILAGGLSVYNEQFF
-	TRBJ1-1	few	13	TRBV6-6	TGTGCCAGCATCCACCCCCCGGGCACTGAAGCTTTCTTT	CASIHPPGTEAFF
-	TRBJ2-5	-	14	TRBV18	TGTGCCAGCTCACCAATAGCAGCCCAAGAGACCCAGTACTTC	CASSPIAAQETQYF
-	TRBJ2-7	few	14	TRBV3-1	TGTGCCAGCAGCCAAGGGACTATCCTCTACGAGCAGTACTTC	CASSQGTILYEQYF
TRBD1	TRBJ2-1	-	14	TRBV7-9	TGTGCCAGCAGCTCGGGACAGCAAAACAATGAGCAGTTCTTC	CASSSGQQNNEQFF
-	TRBJ2-4	-	14	TRBV7-2	TGTGCCAGCAGCTTAAGTGGGACCTTAAACATTCAGTACTTC	CASSLSGTLNIQYF
TRBD1	TRBJ2-3	few	17	TRBV11-2	TGTGCCAGCAGCTCAGTAGTGGGACAGGGCAGCACAGATACGCAGTATTTT	CASSSVVGQGSTDTQYF
TRBD1	TRBJ1-5	many	21	TRBV12-3/TRBV12-4	TGTGCCAGCAATTTTCCCTATTCCGGGGACAGGGCTCAACGGGTAAGTCAGCCCCAGCATTTT	CASNFPYSGDRAQRVSQPQHF
TRBD2	TRBJ2-2	-	11	TRBV7-9	TGTGCCAGCAGCCTGGGAGGGTGGTCGTTTTTT	CASSLGGWSFF
-	TRBJ2-2	-	15	TRBV15	TGTGCCACCAGCAGATCCGCGGCCAACACCGGGGAGCTGTTTTTT	CATSRSAANTGELFF
-	TRBJ2-5	few	12	TRBV20-1	TGCAGTGCTGCACTACTGGAAGAGACCCAGTACTTC	CSAALLEETQYF
-	TRBJ2-7	few	11	TRBV25-1	TGTGCCAGCGGCTCGCCCTACGAGCAGTACTTC	CASGSPYEQYF
TRBD1	TRBJ1-2	-	16	TRBV20-1	TGCAGTGCTAGAGAACTAAAGACAGGGGGCACGGACGGCTACACCTTC	CSARELKTGGTDGYTF
-	TRBJ1-1	few	13	TRBV7-2	TGTGCCAGCAGCCTGCGGAAGAACACTGAAGCTTTCTTT	CASSLRKNTEAFF
TRBD1	TRBJ1-1	-	14	TRBV29-1	TGCAGCGTAAGGAGGGACAGGGCGGGCACTGAAGCTTTCTTT	CSVRRDRAGTEAFF
-	TRBJ2-5	few	15	TRBV6-5	TGTGCCAGCAGTTCCCCGGGACTCCAGGGGGAGACCCAGTACTTC	CASSSPGLQGETQYF
-	TRBJ1-1	-	14	TRBV12-3/TRBV12-4	TGTGCCAGCAGCCTGACTGGTCAGGACACTGAAGCTTTCTTT	CASSLTGQDTEAFF
TRBD1	TRBJ2-7	-	15	TRBV11-2	TGTGCCAGCAGCTTAGCGACAGGGATCTCCTACGAGCAGTACTTC	CASSLATGISYEQYF
TRBD1	TRBJ1-6	many	14	TRBV6-5	TGTGCCAGCAGTTCCAGACAGGGTTCTTCACCCCTCCACTTT	CASSSRQGSSPLHF
-	TRBJ2-1	-	15	TRBV19	TGTGCCAGTAGTCAATATAGCGGATTGTACAATGAGCAGTTCTTC	CASSQYSGLYNEQFF
-	TRBJ1-1	many	13	TRBV20-1	TGCAGTGCTAGAGTGTCTACAGGGAGGCTCGCTTTCTTT	CSARVSTGRLAFF
TRBD2	TRBJ2-2	few	16	TRBV29-1	TGCAGCGTCGAAGGGACTAGCGGGGGGGACACCGGGGAGCTGTTTTTT	CSVEGTSGGDTGELFF
TRBD1	TRBJ1-2	few	13	TRBV7-9	TGTGCCAGCAGCTTGGACAGGGATGGGGGCTACACCTTC	CASSLDRDGGYTF
-	TRBJ2-7	many	15	TRBV6-5	TGTGCCAGCAGTTACTCCGGGTGGTCCTCCTACGAGCAGTACTTC	CASSYSGWSSYEQYF
-	TRBJ2-3	few	14	TRBV5-1	TGCGCCAGCAGCTTGGGCCTAGTGATAGATACGCAGTATTTT	CASSLGLVIDTQYF
TRBD2	TRBJ2-1	-	19	TRBV11-1	TGTGCCAGCAGCGTACCAAATTCCCAGCCTAGCGGGGGAACCAATGAGCAGTTCTTC	CASSVPNSQPSGGTNEQFF
TRBD1	TRBJ2-1	-	14	TRBV12-5	TGTGCTAGTGTCCCGGGACAGGGGTACAATGAGCAGTTCTTC	CASVPGQGYNEQFF
-	TRBJ1-6	few	15	TRBV5-1	TGCGCCAGCAGCTTAACGCAGGGGTCCAATTCACCCCTCCACTTT	CASSLTQGSNSPLHF
-	TRBJ1-3	many	16	TRBV11-2	TGTGCCAGCAGCTCCCGGACAGTCTTAGGTGGAAACACCATATATTTT	CASSSRTVLGGNTIYF
-	TRBJ1-1	few	14	TRBV12-3/TRBV12-4	TGTGCCAGCAGTTTGGGGGGGCCGAACACTGAAGCTTTCTTT	CASSLGGPNTEAFF
TRBD2	TRBJ2-3	-	17	TRBV3-1	TGTGCCAGCAGCCAATTTTTGGCGGGGGGGCTGACAGATACGCAGTATTTT	CASSQFLAGGLTDTQYF
-	TRBJ2-5	few	15	TRBV7-2	TGTGCCAGCAGCTTTGCGCAGGGGACTGGGTTGACCCAGTACTTC	CASSFAQGTGLTQYF